The table lists the clone carrying this T cell receptor beta chain with a few counts. The antigen is unknown. TCRdb reprocessed the 5' RACE reads via MiXCR and lists one record per CDR3 protein. The sample contains a few hundred thousand distinct CDR3 sequences, just under 20% of which appear only once. These data come from a study of T-cell memory formation after mild COVID-19. Study outcomes and limitations: Mainly in CM and EM were contracting CD4+ clones; CD8+ were in EMRA. Balance between CD4 and CD8 was seen in clones contracting day 15 to 85, and a CD4+ lean was seen in later expanders. Pre-infection memory harbored some responding clones, suggesting cross-reactive memory joined.

The length of the CDR3 is 14 residues. J was trimmed by 7 bases and V by 1 base; bases with no gene match: 4. Germline V CDR1 and CDR2: LGHNT, FRNRAP. The sequenced sample consisted of PBMCs or a T cell subset sorted from them (not recorded which). The TCR comes from a man between 18 and 29 years old who had mild COVID-19 (a few samples of this study predate the infection). Cell type and time point are not known. This chain uses TRBV12-5 with TRBJ2-7; TRBD1 agrees at 10 bases. CDR3 loop: CASGLGQGAGEQYF. As DNA, the CDR3 is TGTGCTAGTGGTTTGGGACAGGGGGCAGGTGAGCAGTACTTC.